Listed below are T cell receptor beta chains from one sample, sequenced in a study of CD8+ T cells in alopecia areata. Clones were sequenced by immunoSEQ multiplex PCR, and TCRdb holds only the in-frame ones, with some missing. The sample has approximately 200,000 clones, 40% to 55% seen once. Sequencing was performed on CD4+ T cells sorted from blood, taken at roughly week 36, from a patient treated with tofacitinib. The receptors originated from a human donor with alopecia areata. Each CDR3 is given with its conserved first and last residue. A D gene is named only where the DNA matches it firmly. Clone sizes are given selectively: once, few, many, or a class where the clone is expanded.

CDR3 length,D gene,clone size,V gene,J gene,CDR3 DNA,CDR3 protein
12,.,once,TRBV7-9,TRBJ2-7,TGTGCCAGCAGCACCGGGTCCTACGAGCAGTACTTC,CASSTGSYEQYF
14,.,once,TRBV7-9,TRBJ2-7,TGTGCCAGCAGCTTGGGGGGCGGCTCCTACGAGCAGTACTTC,CASSLGGGSYEQYF
14,TRBD2,.,TRBV6-5,TRBJ2-5,TGTGCCAGCAACGCGGGAGTTGTCCCAGAGACCCAGTACTTC,CASNAGVVPETQYF
12,.,.,TRBV29-1,TRBJ2-1,TGCAGCGTTGAAGATACTGGGTATGAGCAGTTCTTC,CSVEDTGYEQFF
13,.,few,TRBV11-2,TRBJ2-3,TGTGCCAGCAGCTTAGATCTCACAGATACGCAGTATTTT,CASSLDLTDTQYF
16,TRBD2,medium-sized,TRBV7-3,TRBJ2-3,TGTGCCAGCAGCGCGGCTCCTAGCGGGAGTATGGATACGCAGTATTTT,CASSAAPSGSMDTQYF
14,.,.,TRBV19,TRBJ2-5,TGTGCCAGTAGTTTGGGCAACTACCAAGAGACCCAGTACTTC,CASSLGNYQETQYF
13,.,few,TRBV5-6,TRBJ1-5,TGTGCCAGCAGCTTGGGGCCCGATCAGCCCCAGCATTTT,CASSLGPDQPQHF
14,TRBD2,.,TRBV29-1,TRBJ2-7,TGCAGCGTTGCCCTAAGACTAGCGGGAGGCGAGCAGTACTTC,CSVALRLAGGEQYF
12,.,.,TRBV30,TRBJ1-1,TGTGCCTGGAGTGTAAGGGCGTTCGAAGCTTTCTTT,CAWSVRAFEAFF
13,.,.,TRBV7-2,TRBJ2-7,TGTGCCAGCAGCTTAGGTCTCTCCTACGAGCAGTACTTC,CASSLGLSYEQYF
15,TRBD1,.,TRBV19,TRBJ2-1,TGTGCCAGTAGTAGGGCCGTCGGGACAGCAAATGAGCAGTTCTTC,CASSRAVGTANEQFF
14,TRBD1,.,TRBV5-4,TRBJ2-7,TGTGCCAGCAGCCCCGACAGGGCGGGCAGCGAGCAGTACTTC,CASSPDRAGSEQYF
15,TRBD1,few,TRBV29-1,TRBJ1-2,TGCAGCGTTGTTCCGGTGGGACAGGCTCACTATGGCTACACCTTC,CSVVPVGQAHYGYTF
13,TRBD1,.,TRBV7-9,TRBJ1-5,TGTGCCACCCAGGGGGAGAGCAATCAGCCCCAGCATTTT,CATQGESNQPQHF
15,TRBD2,.,TRBV6-5,TRBJ2-1,TGTGCCAGCAGTCCCCTAGCGGGAGGGAGAAATGAGCAGTTCTTC,CASSPLAGGRNEQFF
17,TRBD1,.,TRBV5-1,TRBJ1-1,TGCGCCAGCAGCCCGCGGGCAGGGGGCTTTGTGAACACTGAAGCTTTCTTT,CASSPRAGGFVNTEAFF
14,.,few,TRBV29-1,TRBJ2-1,TGCAGCGTAGTACCTAGCGCATCCTACAATGAGCAGTTCTTC,CSVVPSASYNEQFF
15,.,few,TRBV6-5,TRBJ2-3,TGTGCCAATTACCCCGGCAGCGACCGCACAGATACGCAGTATTTT,CANYPGSDRTDTQYF
15,TRBD1,.,TRBV5-6,TRBJ2-3,TGTGCCAGCAGGTCAACAGGGGGTGGGACAGATACGCAGTATTTT,CASRSTGGGTDTQYF
13,TRBD1,few,TRBV29-1,TRBJ2-3,TGCAGCGTAACCGACAGGGTAGCAGATACGCAGTATTTT,CSVTDRVADTQYF
20,TRBD2,.,TRBV5-4,TRBJ2-1,TGTGCCAGCAGCTTGGAAGGGCCCCGACTAGCGGGAGGGCCCAACAATGAGCAGTTCTTC,CASSLEGPRLAGGPNNEQFF
12,.,.,TRBV30,TRBJ1-1,TGTGCCTGGAGTGTATGGCCCACTGAAGCTTTCTTT,CAWSVWPTEAFF
16,TRBD2,.,TRBV18,TRBJ2-5,TGTGCCAGCTCCCAGGGACTAGCGGGAGGATCGGAGACCCAGTACTTC,CASSQGLAGGSETQYF
14,.,.,TRBV30,TRBJ1-3,TGTGCCTGGAGTGTAGGGGGGCTTGGAAACACCATATATTTT,CAWSVGGLGNTIYF
13,.,few,TRBV15,TRBJ2-5,TGTGCCACCAGCAGAGCTGGGGGGGAGACCCAGTACTTC,CATSRAGGETQYF
11,.,few,TRBV20-1,TRBJ2-7,TGCAGTGCCAGGACCACCTACGAGCAGTACTTC,CSARTTYEQYF
12,.,few,TRBV27,TRBJ2-2,TGTGCCAGCAGTTTAAACTCGGGCCAGCTGTTTTTT,CASSLNSGQLFF
14,.,.,TRBV4-1,TRBJ1-1,TGCGCCAGCAGCCATTTAGGGACGAACACTGAAGCTTTCTTT,CASSHLGTNTEAFF
15,TRBD1,.,TRBV5-1,TRBJ2-5,TGCGCCAGCAGTCGGGACAGAGGCCATCAAGAGACCCAGTACTTC,CASSRDRGHQETQYF
13,.,few,TRBV19,TRBJ1-5,TGTGCCAGTAGTTTTCAGAAAAATCAGCCCCAGCATTTT,CASSFQKNQPQHF
14,.,few,TRBV25-1,TRBJ2-1,TGTGCCAGCAGTGTGGACGCAAGTGGGTATGAGCAGTTCTTC,CASSVDASGYEQFF
16,.,few,TRBV5-4,TRBJ2-3,TGTGCCAGCAGCTTGGAGCAGACTCGGCCTCCCGGTACGCAGTATTTT,CASSLEQTRPPGTQYF
14,.,once,TRBV4-1,TRBJ2-5,TGCGCCAGCAGCTTACTAGGGATACAAGAGACCCAGTACTTC,CASSLLGIQETQYF
15,.,once,TRBV30,TRBJ2-5,TGTGCCTGGAGTGTACAGCTAGCATTACAAGAGACCCAGTACTTC,CAWSVQLALQETQYF
15,TRBD2,.,TRBV5-1,TRBJ2-1,TGCGCCAGCAGCGTTCTAGCGGGGGGATACAATGAGCAGTTCTTC,CASSVLAGGYNEQFF
11,.,.,TRBV30,TRBJ1-1,TGTGCCTGTCTGAGACAGAATGAAGCTTTCTTT,CACLRQNEAFF
15,TRBD2,.,TRBV5-1,TRBJ2-7,TGCGCCAGCAGCTCCGGGAGTCTAGCGGGATACGAGCAGTACTTC,CASSSGSLAGYEQYF
14,TRBD1,.,TRBV29-1,TRBJ2-6,TGCAGCGCGACAGGGGGTACTGGGGCCAACGTCCTGACTTTC,CSATGGTGANVLTF
15,.,.,TRBV11-2,TRBJ2-5,TGTGCCAGCAGGGACCGCAGGGGTTTCCAAGAGACCCAGTACTTC,CASRDRRGFQETQYF
14,.,.,TRBV6-1,TRBJ2-7,TGTGCCAGCAGTGGGGCCACAGGGAACTACGAGCAGTACTTC,CASSGATGNYEQYF
14,.,.,TRBV11-2,TRBJ2-7,TGTGCCAGCAGCTTAGATCTTGGACGTCGGGAGCAGTACTTC,CASSLDLGRREQYF
18,TRBD1,.,TRBV18,TRBJ2-6,TGTGCCAGCGGAGATCGGGACAGGGGATCTGCTGGGGCCAACGTCCTGACTTTC,CASGDRDRGSAGANVLTF
11,.,.,TRBV30,TRBJ1-2,TGTGCCTGGAGTGGGACAGCCGGCTACACCTTC,CAWSGTAGYTF
14,.,.,TRBV14,TRBJ2-7,TGTGCCAGCAGCCACAGCACCAGGGCGGGCGAGCAGTACTTC,CASSHSTRAGEQYF
14,.,.,TRBV5-4,TRBJ2-2,TGTGCCAGCAGCTCGGGGCAGGTGGGCCGGGAGCTGTTTTTT,CASSSGQVGRELFF
13,.,.,TRBV10-3,TRBJ2-3,TGTGCCAGCAGTCCCTGGCGCACTGATACGCAGTATTTT,CASSPWRTDTQYF
13,.,few,TRBV29-1,TRBJ1-2,TGCAGCGTTGTAGATGGAGCTAACTATGGCTACACCTTC,CSVVDGANYGYTF
14,TRBD1,few,TRBV19,TRBJ1-1,TGTGCCAGTAACCCGGGACAGGTGAACACTGAAGCTTTCTTT,CASNPGQVNTEAFF
17,TRBD2,.,TRBV5-1,TRBJ2-1,TGCGCCAGCAGCTCCGTTACTAGCGGGAAGGCTTACAATGAGCAGTTCTTC,CASSSVTSGKAYNEQFF
16,.,few,TRBV7-2,TRBJ2-7,TGTGCCAGCAGCTTCCCCTCTTCGACAACAAACTACGAGCAGTACTTC,CASSFPSSTTNYEQYF
18,TRBD2,.,TRBV7-9,TRBJ2-6,TGTGCCAGCAGCCCGGTGGGGGGGAGCAGCGTCGGGGCCAACGTCCTGACTTTC,CASSPVGGSSVGANVLTF
15,.,.,TRBV30,TRBJ2-6,TGTGCCTGGTACAGAAGATCGCTGGGGGCCAACGTCCTGACTTTC,CAWYRRSLGANVLTF